Listed below are T cell receptor beta chains from one sample, sequenced in a study of OX40 agonist ivuxolimab in advanced cancers. Here immunoSEQ multiplex PCR was the method, and the copy in TCRdb shows in-frame clones only, minus some. The sample contains roughly 43,000 clones, over 65% of which appear only once. The specimen comprised CD4+ or CD8+ T cells sorted from blood, sampled in a trial of the OX40 agonist ivuxolimab. These TCRs come from an adult with an advanced solid tumor such as melanoma, head and neck, liver or kidney cancer. The CDR3 runs from the conserved cysteine through the conserved F or W. The order of the fields is J gene, CDR3 length, V gene, CDR3 protein.

TRBJ2-5	14	TRBV5-1	CASSWGLRQETQYF
TRBJ2-7	13	TRBV5-1	CASSYPGRYEQYF
TRBJ2-7	13	TRBV7-2	CASSLLPPNEQYF
TRBJ2-7	16	TRBV7-8	CASSSATSGGRYEQYF
TRBJ1-2	13	TRBV5-6	CASSSTVNYGYTF
TRBJ1-4	14	TRBV19	CASSLGQGNEKLFF
TRBJ1-2	16	TRBV5-1	CASSPGTGSSMYGYTF
TRBJ2-5	15	TRBV10-1	CASSHPGPKGETQYF
TRBJ1-2	13	TRBV19	CAVRQDPSYGYTF
TRBJ1-2	15	TRBV6-5	CASSYSSVTNYGYTF
TRBJ2-5	19	TRBV28	CASSSSAGLAGGAQETQYF
TRBJ1-1	15	TRBV7-8	CASSLGPGRISEAFF
TRBJ2-7	13	TRBV7-2	CASSSTVTYEQYF
TRBJ1-4	13	TRBV5-3	CARSPPIVEKLFF
TRBJ1-3	16	TRBV4-2	CASSLDPHPSGNTIYF
TRBJ1-5	14	TRBV30	CAWSVGGFLQPQHF
TRBJ2-6	17	TRBV10-1	CASSEGVPSSGANVLTF
TRBJ2-5	14	TRBV5-1	CASSLIPYQETQYF
TRBJ2-1	12	TRBV6-1	CATHASAGEQFF
TRBJ1-1	14	TRBV19	CASRGVKRNTEAFF
TRBJ1-2	14	TRBV5-4	CASSRAGGEDGYTF
TRBJ1-2	16	TRBV6-5	CASSSRVSGQYHGYTF
TRBJ2-1	11	TRBV6-5	CASRLRDEQFF
TRBJ1-1	15	TRBV9	CASSDRGDSGTEAFF
TRBJ1-1	15	TRBV10-3	CAISGGTGLGTEAFF
TRBJ2-2	14	TRBV7-9	CASISGRDTGELFF
TRBJ2-1	13	TRBV2	CASSDDRHNEQFF
TRBJ1-6	13	TRBV6-6	CASSYLRDSPLHF
TRBJ2-2	15	TRBV4-2	CASSLKQGATGELFF
TRBJ2-5	12	TRBV10-2	CASSEAQETQYF
TRBJ1-1	14	TRBV4-3	CASSQTPGLNEAFF
TRBJ2-7	14	TRBV30	CAWSTPGHTYEQYF
TRBJ1-2	13	TRBV6-5	CASSYSEMSGYTF
TRBJ2-3	15	TRBV6-1	CASRRQSPSTDTQYF
TRBJ2-4	13	TRBV2	CASISQGRNIQYF
TRBJ1-5	19	TRBV21-1	CASSTISPWDSRGHQPQHF
TRBJ2-5	14	TRBV9	CASSVGGGQETQYF
TRBJ2-4	16	TRBV4-2	CASSQDVGLAKNIQYF
TRBJ2-7	17	TRBV18	CASSPGGQGQRSYEQYF
TRBJ1-2	12	TRBV6-5	CASSYSNYGYTF